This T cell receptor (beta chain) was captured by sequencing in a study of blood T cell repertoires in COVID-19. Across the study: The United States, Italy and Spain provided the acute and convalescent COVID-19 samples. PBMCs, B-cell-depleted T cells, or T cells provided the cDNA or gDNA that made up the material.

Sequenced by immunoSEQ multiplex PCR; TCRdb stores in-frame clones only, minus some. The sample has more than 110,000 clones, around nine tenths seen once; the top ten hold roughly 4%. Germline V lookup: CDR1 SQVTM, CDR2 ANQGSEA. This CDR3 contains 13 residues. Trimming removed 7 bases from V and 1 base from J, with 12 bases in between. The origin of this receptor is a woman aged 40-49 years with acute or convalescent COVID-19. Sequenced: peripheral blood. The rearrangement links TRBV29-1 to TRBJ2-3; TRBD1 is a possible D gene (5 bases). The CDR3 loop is CSAGLGGTDTQYF. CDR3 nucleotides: TGCAGCGCCGGATTAGGGGGCACAGATACGCAGTATTTT.